There are a few counts of the clone carrying this T cell receptor beta chain. Its antigen is unknown. The data were taken from a study of vaccination and CD4 T cells after COVID-19. The treatment is: 10-day PBMC culture with coronavirus spike peptide pools or control peptides (ViraFEST assay). Gathering of the CD4+ T cells, from the unexposed donor, took place before the COVID-19 pandemic (2011-2018). Germline V gene lookup returns CDR1 MDHEN and CDR2 SYDVKM. CDR3 length equals 15 residues. Trimming removed 3 bases at V and 5 bases at J, with 13 bases between. The study sequenced cultured CD4+ T cell DNA using the Oncomine TCR Beta short-read assay. TCRdb called the PCR reads again in MiXCR, with one record for every CDR3 protein. The sample records around 2,000 distinct CDR3 sequences, 15% to 20% being singletons.

The specimen was CD4+ T cells from blood, cultured in vitro. The chain is built from TRBV28 and TRBJ1-4; a weak D match, TRBD1 (6 bases). The TCR comes from a human donor in good health. The CDR3 coding sequence is TGTGCCAGCAGTTTTACGGACAGACAGAATGAAAAACTGTTTTTT. It specifies CASSFTDRQNEKLFF.